This T cell receptor (beta chain) was profiled in a study of PD-1 blockade in classical Hodgkin lymphoma. About this clone: At one boundary the junction diverges from the germline segment, which might be a read error.

Assay: immunoSEQ multiplex PCR; the TCRdb copy retains only in-frame clones and omits some. The sample holds 90,000 to 130,000 clones, roughly nine tenths seen once. All patients experienced relapse after autologous stem cell transplantation, and brentuximab vedotin exposure was variable. The length of the CDR3 is 11 residues. CDR1 and CDR2 (germline): SGHRS, YFSETQ. V and J are TRBV5-1 and TRBJ2-7, with TRBD1 as a possible D gene (6 bases). The sample consisted of peripheral blood mononuclear cells (PBMCs), taken before the second cycle of nivolumab. This receptor was identified in a human donor with classical Hodgkin lymphoma. The CDR3 DNA follows: TGCGCCAGCGGTTTTGAGGGGGTATGGGGCTTC. Amino acids: CASGFEGVWGF.